The rows below give T cell receptor beta chains drawn from one sample of a study of T cell responses to AZD1222 COVID-19 vaccine. Here immunoSEQ multiplex PCR was the method, and the copy in TCRdb shows in-frame clones only, minus some. Here the sample spans roughly 70,000 clones, approximately 79% being singletons. This specimen consisted of peripheral blood, obtained on day 0 of MenACWY control vaccination. The receptors were sampled from an adult in good health. Both conserved end residues are part of each CDR3. The D gene is left open where the match is weak.

v_call,j_call,d_call,cdr3_nt,cdr3_aa
TRBV12-3/TRBV12-4,TRBJ1-2,-,TGTGCCAGCAGTGACAGGTCCTATGGCTACACCTTC,CASSDRSYGYTF
TRBV5-4,TRBJ1-2,-,TGTGCCAGCACCACTCAGGAGAAGGTCTATGGCTACACCTTC,CASTTQEKVYGYTF
TRBV9,TRBJ2-2,TRBD2,TGTGCCAGCTCCTCGGGGGGGAGCTTCGGGGAGCTGTTTTTT,CASSSGGSFGELFF
TRBV5-4,TRBJ1-4,TRBD1,TGTGCCAGCAGCGTCCGACAGGGGGCCGGAGAAAAACTGTTTTTT,CASSVRQGAGEKLFF
TRBV5-1,TRBJ2-1,TRBD2,TGCGCCAGCAGCTTGCCGCGGGAGGGCAGGAATGAGCAGTTCTTC,CASSLPREGRNEQFF
TRBV15,TRBJ2-1,TRBD1,TGTGCCACCTCGGCCCCCAGGGGGAATGAGCAGTTCTTC,CATSAPRGNEQFF
TRBV5-4,TRBJ2-5,-,TGTGCCAGCAGCTTGGCTTCCTCCCCCCGAGAGACCCAGTACTTC,CASSLASSPRETQYF
TRBV18,TRBJ2-3,-,TGTGCCAGCTCCCAGCGGCAAGGGGGCACAGATACGCAGTATTTT,CASSQRQGGTDTQYF
TRBV5-6,TRBJ2-1,TRBD1,TGTGCCAGCAGCAAACGGACAGGGGTTGAGCAGTTCTTC,CASSKRTGVEQFF
TRBV5-1,TRBJ1-1,TRBD1,TGCGCCAGCAGCCTAACCGGGACAGGGAACACTGAAGCTTTCTTT,CASSLTGTGNTEAFF